Below are 27 T cell receptor beta chains sequenced from a single sample in a study of regulatory T cells in long-lasting Graves disease. Time point given: newly diagnosed GD, antithyroid drugs for less than 3 months. There was RNA extracted from PBMCs, and the TCR library was made from it. Assembly of TCR beta libraries relied on iRepertoire HTBI primers together with Arm-PCR of CDR3 regions. TCRdb re-analysed the multiplex PCR reads in MiXCR, keeping a single row per CDR3 protein. The sample consists of about 420,000 distinct CDR3 sequences, 15% to 20% of them appearing once. The sample was also reused in another study, on T cells in Graves' hyperthyroidism and ophthalmopathy.

Sequencing used peripheral blood mononuclear cells (PBMCs), obtained at new diagnosis, from a patient treated with antithyroid drugs. These TCRs come from a woman between 18 and 30 years old with Graves disease.

This clonotype has at least ten counts. The V call is TRBV20-1, the J call TRBJ2-7; TRBD2 matches 12 bases. Losses at the gene ends were 2 bases for V and 7 bases for J; bases not matched to a gene: 12. The germline CDR1 and CDR2 sequences are DFQATT and SNEGSKA (reference sequence). The CDR3 is 16 residues long. The CDR3 loop is CSARYPLLAGGREQYF. The CDR3 nucleotides are TGCAGTGCTAGATACCCCCTACTAGCGGGAGGACGGGAGCAGTACTTC.

Details on this clonotype: One base separates it from a far larger clone, so it is likely a read error. The chain couples TRBV7-2 to TRBJ2-5, with D tentatively TRBD2 (5 bases). CDR1 and CDR2 from the germline V gene are SGHTA and FQGNSA. The CDR3 runs to 11 residues. V was cut by 5 bases and J by 11 bases, with 12 bases left in between. The CDR3 reads CASSLRVQQYF. In DNA, the CDR3 is TGTGCCAGCAGCCTGAGGGTGCAGCAGTACTTC.

Many counts were recorded for this clonotype. An end of the junction does not agree with germline; a read error may underlie this. V is TRBV7-7 and J is TRBJ2-3; D is unclear. The CDR3 extends over 13 amino acids. Germline assignment: CDR1 SSHAT and CDR2 FNYEAQ (reference sequence). The CDR3: CASSLVTEDTQYF. CDR3 nucleotide sequence: TGTGCTAGCAGCTTAGTTACGGAAGATACGCAGTATTTT.

The chain links TRBV28 to TRBJ2-5, with D tentatively TRBD2 (5 bases). V gave up 5 bases and J gave up 3 bases, with 10 bases separating them. CDR3 size: 13 residues. Germline CDR1 MDHEN, CDR2 SYDVKM. CDR3 bases: TGTGCCAGCAGTACGACTACCAAAGAGACCCAGTACTTC. It yields the protein CASSTTTKETQYF.

This clonotype was seen ten or more times. This sequence joins TRBV28 and TRBJ2-5; no definite D call. The CDR3 has 13 residues. Germline V lookup: CDR1 MDHEN, CDR2 SYDVKM. The V gene lost 6 bases and the J gene lost 8 bases, with 16 bases spanning the gap. The chain's CDR3 is CASRTSGAGTQYF. CDR3 DNA: TGTGCCAGCAGAACCAGTGGCGCCGGAACCCAGTACTTC.

CDR3 sequence reads: CATSRVREGAYEQYF. The CDR3 coding sequence is TGTGCCACCAGCAGAGTTAGGGAGGGGGCCTACGAGCAGTACTTC. This chain joins TRBV15 and TRBJ2-7; maybe TRBD2 (7 bases). Trimming stripped 1 base from V and 2 bases from J, with 12 bases between. This CDR3 contains 15 residues. Germline-derived CDR1 and CDR2 are LNHNV and YYDKDF (reference sequence). Complete variable domain (other parts from reference TRBV15 and TRBJ2-7): DAMVIQNPRYQVTQFGKPVTLSCSQTLNHNVMYWYQQKSSQAPKLLFHYYDKDFNNEADTPDNFQSRRPNTSFCFLDIRSPGLGDTAMYLCATSRVREGAYEQYFGPGTRLTVT.

This clonotype occurred many times. The chain has TRBV29-1 and TRBJ1-2; the D is unclear. V lost 7 bases to trimming and J lost 4 bases, with 16 bases between them. Germline V gene sequence: CDR1 SQVTM, CDR2 ANQGSEA. The CDR3 is 13 residues long. The CDR3 DNA sequence: TGCAGCGCCGCGCTTCCGGCCCTCTATGGCTACACCTTC. This translates into CSAALPALYGYTF. Full variable domain (outside the CDR3, taken from reference TRBV29-1 and TRBJ1-2): SAVISQKPSRDICQRGTSLTIQCQVDSQVTMMFWYRQQPGQSLTLIATANQGSEATYESGFVIDKFPISRPNLTFSTLTVSNMSPEDSSIYLCSAALPALYGYTFGSGTRLTVV.

This clonotype occurred many times. The chain links TRBV28 to TRBJ2-1, with D maybe TRBD2 (6 bases). Germline values: CDR1 MDHEN, CDR2 SYDVKM. The CDR3 runs 14 residues. Trimming cost V 5 bases and J 5 bases, with 13 bases left between them. As DNA, the CDR3 is TGTGCCAGCAGTCCCCCCGGGAGAAACAATGAGCAGTTCTTC. It is translated as CASSPPGRNNEQFF.

The sample holds many counts of this clonotype. The chain combines TRBV12-3 or TRBV12-4 with TRBJ2-1; D is perhaps TRBD1 (5 bases). The CDR3 length is 15 residues. The V end was cut by 6 bases, the J end by 8 bases, with 20 bases between. The CDR3 DNA follows: TGTGCCAGCAGCACTGGGGAATCAGGGCACCATGAGCAGTTCTTC. Translating gives CASSTGESGHHEQFF.

This clonotype has only a few counts. One base away lies a much larger clone, so this may be a sequencing read error. This chain joins TRBV20-1 and TRBJ2-7; 10 bases match TRBD2. This CDR3 comprises 17 residues. Per germline, CDR1 DFQATT and CDR2 SNEGSKA (reference sequence). The CDR3: CSARDARLAGASYERYF. DNA for the CDR3: TGCAGTGCTAGAGATGCCCGTCTAGCGGGAGCTTCCTACGAGCGGTACTTC.

On this clonotype itself: A single base is all that separates this from a far larger clone, so a read error is likely. The V and J genes are TRBV6-2 or TRBV6-3 and TRBJ2-5; D is uncertain. Looked up from germline, CDR1 is MNHEY and CDR2 is SVGEGT. The CDR3 sequence is 13 residues long. The V end lost 4 bases, the J end lost 2 bases, and 8 bases lay between the germline ends. Here the CDR3 reads CASSCSFQETQYF. The CDR3 bases are TGTGCCAGCAGTTGCTCCTTTCAAGAGACCCAGTACTTC.

CDR3 sequence: CASGRGNSPLHF. CDR3 sequence (DNA): TGTGCCAGTGGACGGGGAAATTCACCCCTCCACTTT. This chain connects TRBV19 to TRBJ1-6; D call uncertain. CDR3 length: 12 residues. The germline CDR1 and CDR2 sequences are LNHDA and SQIVND (reference sequence). V was clipped by 8 bases and J by 7 bases, with 9 bases between them. Variable domain in full (rest from reference TRBV19 and TRBJ1-6): DGGITQSPKYLFRKEGQNVTLSCEQNLNHDAMYWYRQDPGQGLRLIYYSQIVNDFQKGDIAEGYSVSREKKESFPLTVTSAQKNPTAFYLCASGRGNSPLHFGNGTRLTVT.

The chain links TRBV7-2 to TRBJ2-5; D is undetermined. The germline gives CDR1 SGHTA, CDR2 FQGNSA. Trimming removed 1 base from V and 4 bases from J, with 13 bases in between. The CDR3 spans 15 residues. Here the CDR3 reads CASSLDGRKGETQYF. Here the CDR3 DNA reads TGTGCCAGCAGCTTAGACGGCCGAAAGGGAGAGACCCAGTACTTC.

This clonotype was observed many times. The V gene is TRBV28, the J gene TRBJ1-5; D call uncertain. The germline V gene has CDR1 MDHEN and CDR2 SYDVKM. V was trimmed by 10 bases and J by 0 bases, leaving 7 bases between them. CDR3 size: 12 residues. CDR3 residues: CATVYSNQPQHF. DNA of the CDR3: TGTGCCACCGTATATAGCAATCAGCCCCAGCATTTT. Full variable domain (remainder filled in from reference TRBV28 and TRBJ1-5): DVKVTQSSRYLVKRTGEKVFLECVQDMDHENMFWYRQDPGLGLRLIYFSYDVKMKEKGDIPEGYSVSREKKERFSLILESASTNQTSMYLCATVYSNQPQHFGDGTRLSIL.

CDR3 residues: CASSPRPAGRTSGANVLTF. The CDR3 DNA reads as TGTGCCAGCAGCCCGCGACCGGCGGGACGGACCTCTGGGGCCAACGTCCTGACTTTC. The chain is built from TRBV7-9 and TRBJ2-6, with a weak D call TRBD2 (6 bases). The CDR3 length is 19 residues. The germline V and J ends were trimmed by 5 bases and 0 bases, with 20 bases remaining between them. Germline CDR1 is SEHNR and CDR2 is FQNEAQ (reference sequence).

CDR3 sequence reads: CASSLVAGSFTTEAFF. In nucleotides, the CDR3 is TGTGCCAGCAGCTTAGTGGCAGGCAGCTTTACCACTGAAGCTTTCTTT. J is TRBJ1-1 and V is TRBV11-2; D gene uncertain. The CDR3 covers 16 residues. Per the germline V gene, CDR1 is SGHAT and CDR2 is FQNNGV. Between the trimmed V and J ends, which lost 1 base and 4 bases, there was a span of 16 bases.

This clonotype was found a few times. The V gene is TRBV25-1, the J gene TRBJ1-1, with D possibly being TRBD1 (5 bases). Germline lookup yields CDR1 MGHDK and CDR2 SYGVNS. The CDR3 loop spans 16 amino acids. V was trimmed by 7 bases and J by 3 bases, leaving 21 bases between them. The CDR3 DNA reads as TGTGCCAGCACTCCCATCGGGAGGGGCCTGGACACTGAAGCTTTCTTT. This encodes CASTPIGRGLDTEAFF.

The table lists this clonotype with many counts. V gene TRBV6-1 combines with J gene TRBJ2-1, with a possible D match to TRBD1 (6 bases). The CDR3 is 13 amino acids. The germline gives CDR1 MNHNS, CDR2 SASEGT. Trimming shortened V by 6 bases and J by 6 bases, and 12 bases separated the two germline ends. Here the CDR3 reads CASSITGPNEQFF. The CDR3 nucleotides are TGTGCCAGCAGCATCACAGGGCCCAATGAGCAGTTCTTC.

About this clonotype: A much larger clone sits a single nucleotide away, making a read error possible. The missing conserved phenylalanine or tryptophan at the end of this CDR3 makes a read error likely. The V call is TRBV7-3, the J call TRBJ1-2; D may be TRBD1 (5 bases). Germline V gives CDR1 SGHTA, CDR2 FQGTGA. The CDR3 length is 15 residues. The V gene lost 0 bases and the J gene lost 4 bases, with 12 bases spanning the gap. The CDR3 sequence: CASSLTAGTIYGYTL. The CDR3 coding sequence is TGTGCCAGCAGCTTAACGGCCGGGACCATCTATGGCTACACCCTC.

This clonotype occurred many times. The J gene is TRBJ2-1, the V gene TRBV12-3 or TRBV12-4; 7 bases are shared with TRBD1. The CDR3 is 15 residues long. The J segment lost 0 bases and the V segment lost 6 bases, leaving 5 bases of the junction unmatched. In nucleotides, the CDR3 is TGTGCCAGCAGGGGGGACAGCTCCTCCTACAATGAGCAGTTCTTC. It encodes CASRGDSSSYNEQFF.

This clonotype was counted ten times or more. V usage is TRBV18 and J usage is TRBJ2-5; D remains ambiguous. The CDR3 extends over 12 amino acids. Germline V CDR1 and CDR2: KGHSH, LQKENI. V was trimmed by 8 bases and J by 0 bases, leaving 7 bases between them. The CDR3 DNA reads as TGTGCCAGCCACGATAACCAAGAGACCCAGTACTTC. This sequence encodes CASHDNQETQYF.

This clonotype has a count of ten or more. V and J are TRBV3-1 and TRBJ2-2; tentative D call: TRBD1 (6 bases). CDR1 and CDR2 from the germline V gene are LGHDT and YNNKEL (reference sequence). The length of the CDR3 is 15 residues. V was cut by 6 bases and J by 4 bases, with 15 bases left in between. In DNA form, the CDR3 reads TGTGCCAGCAGTTTTCGGGACATTGGCACCGGGGAGCTGTTTTTT. Translated: CASSFRDIGTGELFF.

CDR3 coding DNA: TGTGCCAGCAGTTACTGGGTAGGCGATCAGCCCCAGCATTTT. It translates to CASSYWVGDQPQHF. The chain couples TRBV6-5 to TRBJ1-5; D gene uncertain. Trimming stripped 1 base from V and 5 bases from J, with 9 bases between. This CDR3 is 14 amino acids long. Germline lookup yields CDR1 MNHEY and CDR2 SVGAGI.

This clonotype was detected ten times or more. This chain links TRBV29-1 with TRBJ2-1; 7 nucleotides match TRBD1. This CDR3 spans 13 amino acids. V lost 6 bases, J lost 2 bases, and 4 bases stayed unmatched. Germline-derived CDR1 and CDR2 are SQVTM and ANQGSEA. Written as DNA, the CDR3 is TGCAGCGTAGACGGACAGGCCTACAATGAGCAGTTCTTC. As protein: CSVDGQAYNEQFF.

This clonotype came up a few times. This chain joins TRBV14 and TRBJ2-3, with D perhaps given as TRBD1 or TRBD2 (6 bases each). Germline loops: CDR1 SGHDN, CDR2 FVKESK. V lost 3 bases and J lost 5, with 12 bases in between. CDR3 size: 14 residues. CDR3 coding DNA: TGTGCCAGCAGCCATGGGGGGCTGGGAGATACGCAGTATTTT. Its protein is CASSHGGLGDTQYF.

This clonotype was recorded at least ten times. The chain has TRBV18 and TRBJ2-3; 9 bases are a match to TRBD1. The CDR3 length is 14 residues. J lost 2 bases, V lost 6 bases, and 3 bases had no gene match. Germline assignment: CDR1 KGHSH and CDR2 LQKENI. The CDR3 nucleotides read TGTGCCAGCTCGTGGACAGGGGCCACAGATACGCAGTATTTT. This sequence encodes CASSWTGATDTQYF.

In its sample, this clonotype was seen many times. The chain uses TRBV5-8 and TRBJ2-2, with TRBD2 matching over 10 bases. Trimming cost V 1 base and J 3 bases; bases outside gene matches: 6. The CDR3 runs to 17 residues. CDR1 and CDR2 (germline): SGHTS, YDEGEE. The DNA for the CDR3 is TGTGCCAGCAGCTTGTATCGGACTAGCGGTTACACCGGGGAGCTGTTTTTT. Protein sequence: CASSLYRTSGYTGELFF.